The rows below give T cell receptor beta chains drawn from one sample of a study of glioma-infiltrating T cells. TCRdb re-called the multiplex PCR reads through MiXCR, storing one row per CDR3 protein. In the table there are 300,000 to 400,000 distinct CDR3 sequences, around 38% of which are singletons. Sequencing was carried out using glioma tissue, nonneoplastic brain tissue, or PBMCs (not recorded which). These receptors all come from a human donor with low-grade glioma or glioblastoma, undergoing nonglioma brain surgery, or in good health (not recorded which). Both conserved end residues are part of each CDR3. A D gene is named only where the DNA matches it firmly. Some rows have no size entry. The others give once, few or many, or a class for an expanded clone.

V gene: TRBV6-2/TRBV6-3
D gene: TRBD2
clone size: -
J gene: TRBJ2-1
CDR3 protein: CASSSGLAGPSGNEQFF
CDR3 DNA: TGTGCCAGCAGCTCGGGACTAGCGGGACCGAGTGGGAATGAGCAGTTCTTC

V gene: TRBV4-1
D gene: -
clone size: many
J gene: TRBJ1-5
CDR3 protein: CASSQERDQPQHF
CDR3 DNA: TGCGCCAGCAGCCAAGAGAGGGATCAGCCCCAGCATTTT

V gene: TRBV12-3/TRBV12-4
D gene: -
clone size: many
J gene: TRBJ2-7
CDR3 protein: CASSLGLYEQYF
CDR3 DNA: TGTGCCAGCAGCTTAGGCCTCTACGAGCAGTACTTC

V gene: TRBV28
D gene: -
clone size: many
J gene: TRBJ2-7
CDR3 protein: CAACPARAYEQYF
CDR3 DNA: TGTGCCGCCTGCCCTGCGCGGGCCTACGAGCAGTACTTC

V gene: TRBV4-3
D gene: -
clone size: -
J gene: TRBJ2-1
CDR3 protein: CASSQVYRDNEQFF
CDR3 DNA: TGCGCCAGCAGCCAAGTGTACAGGGACAATGAGCAGTTCTTC

V gene: TRBV19
D gene: TRBD1
clone size: few
J gene: TRBJ1-5
CDR3 protein: CASSMRRGDQPQHF
CDR3 DNA: TGTGCCAGTAGTATGCGCAGGGGGGATCAGCCCCAGCATTTT

V gene: TRBV27
D gene: -
clone size: many
J gene: TRBJ2-3
CDR3 protein: CASSFSVKGDTQYF
CDR3 DNA: TGTGCCAGCAGTTTCTCAGTAAAGGGAGATACGCAGTATTTT

V gene: TRBV28
D gene: TRBD2
clone size: -
J gene: TRBJ2-5
CDR3 protein: CASSQGTSGQETQYF
CDR3 DNA: TGTGCCAGCAGTCAAGGGACTAGCGGGCAAGAGACCCAGTACTTC

V gene: TRBV28
D gene: TRBD2
clone size: many
J gene: TRBJ2-1
CDR3 protein: CASSPTRTSDYNEQFF
CDR3 DNA: TGTGCCAGCAGTCCCACCAGAACTAGCGACTACAATGAGCAGTTCTTC

V gene: TRBV20-1
D gene: -
clone size: -
J gene: TRBJ1-3
CDR3 protein: CSAPTTSIGNTIYF
CDR3 DNA: TGCAGTGCACCAACCACGAGTATCGGAAACACCATATATTTT

V gene: TRBV7-9
D gene: -
clone size: few
J gene: TRBJ2-3
CDR3 protein: CASSPGGSGTDTQYF
CDR3 DNA: TGTGCCAGCAGCCCCGGAGGTTCGGGCACAGATACGCAGTATTTT

V gene: TRBV27
D gene: -
clone size: many
J gene: TRBJ1-1
CDR3 protein: CASILLGTAEAFF
CDR3 DNA: TGTGCCAGCATCTTACTGGGGACGGCTGAAGCTTTCTTT

V gene: TRBV28
D gene: TRBD1
clone size: many
J gene: TRBJ1-1
CDR3 protein: CASTGQGASTEAFF
CDR3 DNA: TGTGCCAGCACGGGACAGGGGGCGAGCACTGAAGCTTTCTTT

V gene: TRBV5-1
D gene: TRBD1
clone size: few
J gene: TRBJ1-6
CDR3 protein: CASSLGQGPNSPLHF
CDR3 DNA: TGCGCCAGCAGCCTTGGACAGGGCCCGAATTCACCCCTCCACTTT

V gene: TRBV20-1
D gene: -
clone size: few
J gene: TRBJ2-1
CDR3 protein: CSDRRGGSYNEQFF
CDR3 DNA: TGCAGTGATAGAAGAGGAGGCTCCTACAATGAGCAGTTCTTC

V gene: TRBV15
D gene: -
clone size: -
J gene: TRBJ2-7
CDR3 protein: CATSSRRDVFYEQYF
CDR3 DNA: TGTGCCACCAGCAGCCGCCGGGACGTCTTTTACGAGCAGTACTTC

V gene: TRBV14
D gene: -
clone size: few
J gene: TRBJ1-1
CDR3 protein: CASSQEFRKEVRAFF
CDR3 DNA: TGTGCCAGCAGCCAAGAGTTTCGGAAGGAAGTGCGGGCTTTCTTT

V gene: TRBV3-1
D gene: -
clone size: -
J gene: TRBJ1-5
CDR3 protein: CASSQGPNQPQHF
CDR3 DNA: TGTGCCAGCAGCCAGGGACCCAACCAGCCCCAGCATTTT

V gene: TRBV28
D gene: -
clone size: -
J gene: TRBJ1-5
CDR3 protein: CASTLRGRGRLSQPQHF
CDR3 DNA: TGTGCCAGCACCCTACGGGGTCGAGGGAGACTCAGTCAGCCCCAGCATTTT

V gene: TRBV6-2/TRBV6-3
D gene: -
clone size: -
J gene: TRBJ1-5
CDR3 protein: CASSVAPTQPQHF
CDR3 DNA: TGTGCCAGCAGCGTAGCTCCGACCCAGCCCCAGCATTTT

V gene: TRBV25-1
D gene: -
clone size: -
J gene: TRBJ2-7
CDR3 protein: CASSEWHSGYEQYF
CDR3 DNA: TGTGCCAGCAGTGAATGGCATTCGGGCTACGAGCAGTACTTC

V gene: TRBV7-2
D gene: -
clone size: few
J gene: TRBJ2-7
CDR3 protein: CASSLVTVNYEQYF
CDR3 DNA: TGTGCCAGCAGCTTAGTTACGGTAAACTACGAGCAGTACTTC

V gene: TRBV15
D gene: -
clone size: -
J gene: TRBJ1-2
CDR3 protein: CAPSGTAPNYGYTF
CDR3 DNA: TGTGCCCCCAGCGGGACGGCGCCTAACTATGGCTACACCTTC

V gene: TRBV7-9
D gene: -
clone size: -
J gene: TRBJ2-1
CDR3 protein: CASSPRGTVTYNEQFF
CDR3 DNA: TGTGCCAGCAGCCCCAGGGGAACTGTGACCTACAATGAGCAGTTCTTC

V gene: TRBV12-3/TRBV12-4
D gene: -
clone size: -
J gene: TRBJ2-1
CDR3 protein: CASSWNNEQFF
CDR3 DNA: TGTGCCAGCTCCTGGAACAATGAGCAGTTCTTC

V gene: TRBV6-1
D gene: -
clone size: -
J gene: TRBJ1-1
CDR3 protein: CASREDGFTGAFF
CDR3 DNA: TGTGCCAGCAGGGAGGACGGATTTACTGGAGCTTTCTTT

V gene: TRBV15
D gene: TRBD2
clone size: -
J gene: TRBJ2-7
CDR3 protein: CATSRDGGLAYYEQYF
CDR3 DNA: TGTGCCACCAGCAGAGATGGGGGACTAGCATACTACGAGCAGTACTTC

V gene: TRBV7-6
D gene: TRBD2
clone size: -
J gene: TRBJ2-1
CDR3 protein: CASSLPSGGASYNEQFF
CDR3 DNA: TGTGCCAGCAGCTTACCATCGGGAGGAGCGTCCTACAATGAGCAGTTCTTC

V gene: TRBV20-1
D gene: TRBD2
clone size: few
J gene: TRBJ2-1
CDR3 protein: CSFSGRAYNEQFF
CDR3 DNA: TGCAGTTTTAGCGGGAGGGCTTACAATGAGCAGTTCTTC

V gene: TRBV20-1
D gene: -
clone size: many
J gene: TRBJ1-2
CDR3 protein: CSARDQESRGYTF
CDR3 DNA: TGCAGTGCTAGAGATCAGGAGTCTAGGGGCTACACCTTC

V gene: TRBV18
D gene: -
clone size: -
J gene: TRBJ2-3
CDR3 protein: CASSPNGPSTDTQYF
CDR3 DNA: TGTGCCAGCTCACCTAACGGGCCTAGCACAGATACGCAGTATTTT

V gene: TRBV27
D gene: -
clone size: many
J gene: TRBJ1-2
CDR3 protein: CASRQRWRGENGYTF
CDR3 DNA: TGTGCCAGCCGTCAGCGATGGAGGGGCGAGAATGGCTACACCTTC

V gene: TRBV6-1
D gene: -
clone size: few
J gene: TRBJ1-3
CDR3 protein: CASRGWTDSGNTIYF
CDR3 DNA: TGTGCCAGCAGGGGCTGGACAGACTCTGGAAACACCATATATTTT

V gene: TRBV7-2
D gene: -
clone size: -
J gene: TRBJ1-5
CDR3 protein: CASSPDGGNNQPQHF
CDR3 DNA: TGTGCCAGCAGCCCAGATGGCGGCAACAATCAGCCCCAGCATTTT

V gene: TRBV14
D gene: -
clone size: -
J gene: TRBJ2-7
CDR3 protein: CASSQSLARNEQYF
CDR3 DNA: TGTGCCAGCAGCCAAAGTCTAGCGCGAAACGAGCAGTACTTC

V gene: TRBV6-1
D gene: -
clone size: -
J gene: TRBJ2-5
CDR3 protein: CASSEYRGETQYF
CDR3 DNA: TGTGCCAGCAGTGAATACCGGGGCGAGACCCAGTACTTC

V gene: TRBV4-1
D gene: -
clone size: -
J gene: TRBJ1-2
CDR3 protein: CASTRPGLSGYTF
CDR3 DNA: TGCGCCAGCACGCGTCCGGGGCTCTCTGGCTACACCTTC

V gene: TRBV20-1
D gene: TRBD2
clone size: once
J gene: TRBJ2-1
CDR3 protein: CSARGTSGHAEQLF
CDR3 DNA: TGCAGTGCTAGAGGGACTAGCGGGCACGCTGAGCAGCTCTTC

V gene: TRBV20-1
D gene: TRBD2
clone size: -
J gene: TRBJ2-7
CDR3 protein: CSARDRQLAGYGQYF
CDR3 DNA: TGCAGTGCTAGAGATCGTCAACTAGCGGGCTACGGGCAGTACTTC

V gene: TRBV12-3/TRBV12-4
D gene: TRBD1
clone size: -
J gene: TRBJ2-4
CDR3 protein: CASRPNRGEKNIQYF
CDR3 DNA: TGTGCCAGCAGACCCAACAGGGGAGAGAAAAACATTCAGTACTTC